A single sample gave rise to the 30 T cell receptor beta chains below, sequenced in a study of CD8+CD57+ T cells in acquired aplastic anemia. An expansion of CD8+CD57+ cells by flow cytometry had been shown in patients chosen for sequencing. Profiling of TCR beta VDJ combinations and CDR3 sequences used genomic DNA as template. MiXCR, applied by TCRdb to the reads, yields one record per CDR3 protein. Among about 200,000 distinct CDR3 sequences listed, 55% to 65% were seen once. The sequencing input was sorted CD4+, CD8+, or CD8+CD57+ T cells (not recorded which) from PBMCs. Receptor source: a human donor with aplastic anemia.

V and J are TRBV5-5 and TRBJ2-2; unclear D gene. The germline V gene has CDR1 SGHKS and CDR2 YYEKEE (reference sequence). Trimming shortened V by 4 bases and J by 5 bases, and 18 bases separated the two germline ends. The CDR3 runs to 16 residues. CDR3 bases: TGTGCCAGCAGCGTTGGATTCCAGCTAGAAACCGGGGAGCTGTTTTTT. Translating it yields CASSVGFQLETGELFF.

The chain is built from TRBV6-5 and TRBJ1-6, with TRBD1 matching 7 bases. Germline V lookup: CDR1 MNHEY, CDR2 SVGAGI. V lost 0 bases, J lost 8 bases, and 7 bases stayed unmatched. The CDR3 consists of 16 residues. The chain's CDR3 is CASSYSRSTGDSPLHF. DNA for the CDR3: TGTGCCAGCAGTTACTCGCGGTCAACAGGGGATTCACCCCTCCACTTT.

The CDR3 sequence: CAISGQDYNNSPLHF. DNA of the CDR3: TGTGCCATCAGCGGACAGGACTATAATAATTCACCCCTCCACTTT. The chain joins TRBV10-3 to TRBJ1-6; 7 nucleotides match TRBD1. CDR3 length equals 15 residues. V shed 6 bases, J shed 5 bases, and the junction held 7 bases outside the gene matches. Germline assignment: CDR1 ENHRY and CDR2 SYGVKD.

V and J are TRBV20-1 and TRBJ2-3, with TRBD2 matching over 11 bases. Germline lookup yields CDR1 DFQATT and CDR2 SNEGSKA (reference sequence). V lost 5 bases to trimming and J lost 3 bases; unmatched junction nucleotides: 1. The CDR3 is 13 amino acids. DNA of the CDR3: TGCAGTGCTGGGACTAGCGGAACAGATACGCAGTATTTT. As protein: CSAGTSGTDTQYF.

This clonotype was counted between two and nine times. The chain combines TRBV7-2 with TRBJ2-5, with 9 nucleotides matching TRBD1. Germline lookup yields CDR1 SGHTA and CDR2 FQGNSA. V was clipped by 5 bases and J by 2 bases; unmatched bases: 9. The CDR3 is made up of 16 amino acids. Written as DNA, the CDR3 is TGTGCCAGCAGCGAAGACCGGGACAGGGTACAAGAGACCCAGTACTTC. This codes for CASSEDRDRVQETQYF.

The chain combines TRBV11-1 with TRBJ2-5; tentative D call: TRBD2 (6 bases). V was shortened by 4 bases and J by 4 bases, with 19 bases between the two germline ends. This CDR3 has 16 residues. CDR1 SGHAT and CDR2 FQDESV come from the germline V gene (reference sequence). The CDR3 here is CASSSGLSQGGETQYF. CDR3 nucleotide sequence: TGTGCCAGCAGCTCCGGACTATCCCAAGGCGGAGAGACCCAGTACTTC. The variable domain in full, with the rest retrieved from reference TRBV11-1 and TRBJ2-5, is EAEVAQSPRYKITEKSQAVAFWCDPISGHATLYWYRQILGQGPELLVQFQDESVVDDSQLPKDRFSAERLKGVDSTLKIQPAELGDSAMYLCASSSGLSQGGETQYFGPGTRLLVL.

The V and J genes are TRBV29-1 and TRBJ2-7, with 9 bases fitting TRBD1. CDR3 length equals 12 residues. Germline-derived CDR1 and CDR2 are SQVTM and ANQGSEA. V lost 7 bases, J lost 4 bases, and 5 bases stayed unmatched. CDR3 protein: CSGRDRDYEQYF. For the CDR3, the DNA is TGCAGCGGCCGGGACAGGGATTACGAGCAGTACTTC.

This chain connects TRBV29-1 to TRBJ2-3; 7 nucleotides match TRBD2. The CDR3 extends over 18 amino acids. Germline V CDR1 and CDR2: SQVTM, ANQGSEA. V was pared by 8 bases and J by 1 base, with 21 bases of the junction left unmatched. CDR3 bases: TGCAGCTCAAGGGGCGGACTAGAGGGTCCCCGGGGCACAGATACGCAGTATTTT. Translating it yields CSSRGGLEGPRGTDTQYF.

CDR3 sequence (DNA): TGTGCCAGCTTACAGGGGGCGCGTCCTGGCTACACCTTC. Its protein product is CASLQGARPGYTF. This chain joins TRBV2 and TRBJ1-2; TRBD1 matches at 9 bases. This CDR3 has 13 residues. Germline V gene data show CDR1 as SNHLY and CDR2 as FYNNEI. V lost 8 bases to trimming and J lost 7 bases; unmatched junction nucleotides: 8.

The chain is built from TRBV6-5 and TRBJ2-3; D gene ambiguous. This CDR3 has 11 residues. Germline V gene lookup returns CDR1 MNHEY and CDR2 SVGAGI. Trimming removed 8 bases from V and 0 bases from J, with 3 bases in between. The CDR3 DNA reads TGTGCCAGCCAAAGCACAGATACGCAGTATTTT. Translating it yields CASQSTDTQYF.

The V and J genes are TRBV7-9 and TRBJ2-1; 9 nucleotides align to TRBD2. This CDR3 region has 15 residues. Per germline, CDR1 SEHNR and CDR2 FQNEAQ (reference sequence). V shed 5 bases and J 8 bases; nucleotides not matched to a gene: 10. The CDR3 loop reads CASSVVSGRRDEQFF. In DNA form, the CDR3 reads TGTGCCAGCAGCGTGGTTAGCGGGAGAAGGGATGAGCAGTTCTTC.

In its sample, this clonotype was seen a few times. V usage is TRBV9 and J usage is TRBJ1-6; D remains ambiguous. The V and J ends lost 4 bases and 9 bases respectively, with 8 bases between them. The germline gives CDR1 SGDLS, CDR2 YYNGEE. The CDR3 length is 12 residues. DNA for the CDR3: TGTGCCAGCAGCCCAAGTAGTTCACCCCTCCACTTT. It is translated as CASSPSSSPLHF.

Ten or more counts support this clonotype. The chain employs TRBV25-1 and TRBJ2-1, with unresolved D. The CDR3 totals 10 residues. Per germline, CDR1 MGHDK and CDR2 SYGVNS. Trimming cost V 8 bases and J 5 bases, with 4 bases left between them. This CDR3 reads CASGDNEQFF. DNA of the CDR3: TGTGCCAGCGGGGACAATGAGCAGTTCTTC.

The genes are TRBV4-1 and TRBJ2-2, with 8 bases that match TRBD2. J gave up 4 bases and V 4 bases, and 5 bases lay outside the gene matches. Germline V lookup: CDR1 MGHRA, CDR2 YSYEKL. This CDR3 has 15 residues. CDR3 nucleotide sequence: TGCGCCAGCAGCCCCTCTAGCGGGCTCACCGGGGAGCTGTTTTTT. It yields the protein CASSPSSGLTGELFF.

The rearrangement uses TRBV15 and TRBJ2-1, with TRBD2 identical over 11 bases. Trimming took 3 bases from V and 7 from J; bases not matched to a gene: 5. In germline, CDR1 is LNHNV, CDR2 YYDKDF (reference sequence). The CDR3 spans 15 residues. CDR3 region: CATSRGSGGVNEQFF. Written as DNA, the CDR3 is TGTGCCACCAGCAGGGGTAGCGGGGGGGTGAATGAGCAGTTCTTC.

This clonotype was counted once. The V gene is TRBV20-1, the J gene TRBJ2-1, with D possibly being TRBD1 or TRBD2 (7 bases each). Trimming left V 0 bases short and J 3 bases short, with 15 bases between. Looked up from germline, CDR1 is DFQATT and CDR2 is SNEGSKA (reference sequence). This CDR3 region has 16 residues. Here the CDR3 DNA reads TGCAGTGCTAGAGAGGCAGGGGGGGGGATCTACAATGAGCAGTTCTTC. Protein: CSAREAGGGIYNEQFF.

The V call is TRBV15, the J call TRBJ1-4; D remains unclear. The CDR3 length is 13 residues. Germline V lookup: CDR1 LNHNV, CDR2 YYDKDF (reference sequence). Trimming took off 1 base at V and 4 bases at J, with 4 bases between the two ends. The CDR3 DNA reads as TGTGCCACCAGCAGAGTGGATAATGAAAAACTGTTTTTT. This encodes CATSRVDNEKLFF. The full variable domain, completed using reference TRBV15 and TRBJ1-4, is DAMVIQNPRYQVTQFGKPVTLSCSQTLNHNVMYWYQQKSSQAPKLLFHYYDKDFNNEADTPDNFQSRRPNTSFCFLDIRSPGLGDTAMYLCATSRVDNEKLFFGSGTQLSVL.

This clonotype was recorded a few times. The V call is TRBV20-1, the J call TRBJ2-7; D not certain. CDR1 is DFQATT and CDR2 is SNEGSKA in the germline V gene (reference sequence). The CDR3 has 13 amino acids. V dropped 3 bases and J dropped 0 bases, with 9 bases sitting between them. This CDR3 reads CSARSSFSYEQYF. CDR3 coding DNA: TGCAGTGCTAGGTCCAGCTTCTCCTACGAGCAGTACTTC.

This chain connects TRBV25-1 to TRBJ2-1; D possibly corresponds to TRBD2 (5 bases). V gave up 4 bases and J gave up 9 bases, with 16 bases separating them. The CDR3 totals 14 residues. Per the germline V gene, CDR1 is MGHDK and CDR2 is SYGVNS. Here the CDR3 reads CASSGSKLGAEQFF. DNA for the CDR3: TGTGCCAGCAGTGGATCGAAACTAGGCGCTGAGCAGTTCTTC. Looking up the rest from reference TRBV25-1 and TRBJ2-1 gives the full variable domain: EADIYQTPRYLVIGTGKKITLECSQTMGHDKMYWYQQDPGMELHLIHYSYGVNSTEKGDLSSESTVSRIRTEHFPLTLESARPSHTSQYLCASSGSKLGAEQFFGPGTRLTVL.

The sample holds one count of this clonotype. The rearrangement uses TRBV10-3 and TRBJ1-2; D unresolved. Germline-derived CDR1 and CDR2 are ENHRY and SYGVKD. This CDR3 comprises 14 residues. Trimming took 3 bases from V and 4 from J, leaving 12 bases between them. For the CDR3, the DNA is TGTGCCATCAGTGACACGCAGATACTCTATGGCTACACCTTC. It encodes CAISDTQILYGYTF.

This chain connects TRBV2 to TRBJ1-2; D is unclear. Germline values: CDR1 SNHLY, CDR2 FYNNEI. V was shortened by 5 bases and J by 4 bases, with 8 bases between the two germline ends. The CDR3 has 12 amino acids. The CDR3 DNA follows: TGTGCCAGCAGTCCCTCGACCTATGGCTACACCTTC. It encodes CASSPSTYGYTF.

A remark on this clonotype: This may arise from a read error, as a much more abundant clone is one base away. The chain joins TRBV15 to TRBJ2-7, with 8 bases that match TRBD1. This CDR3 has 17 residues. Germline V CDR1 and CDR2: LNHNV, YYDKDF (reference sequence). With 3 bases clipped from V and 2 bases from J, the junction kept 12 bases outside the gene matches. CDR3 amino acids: CATSSSRSEQGAYEQYF. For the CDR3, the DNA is TGTGCCACCAGCAGCTCCAGGTCGGAACAGGGGGCCTACGAGCAGTACTTC.

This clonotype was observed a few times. The chain's CDR3 is CASSYRRTGGQSYNEQFF. In DNA form, the CDR3 reads TGTGCCAGCAGCTACCGCCGAACAGGGGGACAATCCTACAATGAGCAGTTCTTC. The chain combines TRBV7-9 with TRBJ2-1; 8 bases line up with TRBD1. CDR1 and CDR2 (germline): SEHNR, FQNEAQ (reference sequence). V dropped 4 bases and J dropped 1; count of bases not matched to a gene: 12. The CDR3 has 18 amino acids.

CDR3 sequence (DNA): TGCGCCAGCAGCCCCGAATCGACAGGGCGCGACGAGCAGTACTTC. Protein: CASSPESTGRDEQYF. The rearrangement joins TRBV5-1 to TRBJ2-7; 7 bases map to TRBD1. The CDR3 length is 15 residues. The germline CDR1 and CDR2 sequences are SGHRS and YFSETQ. Unmatched junction bases numbered 12, after V lost 4 bases and J lost 5 bases.

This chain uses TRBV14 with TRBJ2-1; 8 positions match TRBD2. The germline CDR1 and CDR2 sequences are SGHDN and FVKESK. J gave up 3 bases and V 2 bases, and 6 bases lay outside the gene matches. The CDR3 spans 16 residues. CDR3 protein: CASSQYLAGIYNEQFF. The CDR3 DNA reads TGTGCCAGCAGCCAATATTTAGCGGGGATCTACAATGAGCAGTTCTTC. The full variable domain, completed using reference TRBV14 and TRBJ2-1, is EAGVTQFPSHSVIEKGQTVTLRCDPISGHDNLYWYRRVMGKEIKFLLHFVKESKQDESGMPNNRFLAERTGGTYSTLKVQPAELEDSGVYFCASSQYLAGIYNEQFFGPGTRLTVL.

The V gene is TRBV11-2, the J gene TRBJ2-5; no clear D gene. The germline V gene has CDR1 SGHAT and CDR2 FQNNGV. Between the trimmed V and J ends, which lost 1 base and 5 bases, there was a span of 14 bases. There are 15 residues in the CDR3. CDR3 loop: CASSLVSSLGETQYF. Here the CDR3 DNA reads TGTGCCAGCAGCTTAGTGTCCAGCCTTGGGGAGACCCAGTACTTC.

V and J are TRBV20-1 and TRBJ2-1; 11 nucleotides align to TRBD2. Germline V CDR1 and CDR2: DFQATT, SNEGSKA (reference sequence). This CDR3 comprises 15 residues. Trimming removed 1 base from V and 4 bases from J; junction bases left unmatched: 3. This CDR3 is CSARATSGRYNEQFF. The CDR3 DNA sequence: TGCAGTGCTAGAGCAACTAGCGGGAGATACAATGAGCAGTTCTTC.

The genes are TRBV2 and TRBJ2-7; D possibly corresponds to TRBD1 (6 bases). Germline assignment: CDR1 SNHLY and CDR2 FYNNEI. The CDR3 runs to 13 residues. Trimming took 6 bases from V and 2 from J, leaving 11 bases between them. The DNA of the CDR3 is TGTGCCAGCAGGACGGCAGGGGCCTACGAGCAGTACTTC. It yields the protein CASRTAGAYEQYF.

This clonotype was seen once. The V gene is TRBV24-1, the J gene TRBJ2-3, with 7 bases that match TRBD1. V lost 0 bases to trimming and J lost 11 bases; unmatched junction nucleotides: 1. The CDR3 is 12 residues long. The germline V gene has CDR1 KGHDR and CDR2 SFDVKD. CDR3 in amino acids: CATSDLAGGQYF. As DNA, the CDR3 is TGTGCCACCAGTGATTTGGCAGGGGGGCAGTATTTT.

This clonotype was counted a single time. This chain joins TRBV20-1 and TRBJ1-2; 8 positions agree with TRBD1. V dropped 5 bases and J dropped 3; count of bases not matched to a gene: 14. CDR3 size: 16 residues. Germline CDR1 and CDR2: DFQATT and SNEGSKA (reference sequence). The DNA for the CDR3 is TGCAGTGCTCGTCGACCTCGGACAGGGTCGTACTATGGCTACACCTTC. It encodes CSARRPRTGSYYGYTF.